This TCR beta chain stems from a study of blood T cell repertoires in COVID-19. Overall study: PBMCs, B-cell-depleted T cells, or T cells provided the cDNA or gDNA that made up the material.

CDR1 KGHSH and CDR2 LQKENI come from the germline V gene. CDR3 size: 16 residues. The V and J ends lost 1 base and 0 bases respectively, with 10 bases between them. There are a few counts of this clone. Authors' data handling: Reference gene primers were amplified, and this amplification served to estimate nucleated cell counts. Repertoires were generated with immunoSEQ multiplex PCR, while TCRdb's copy carries only in-frame clones and drops some. The D gene and trimming were derived from the DNA, and the V and J assignments and clone size from that table. The sample lists about 240,000 clones; approximately 78% were seen once.

This receptor was taken from a woman aged 18-30 years with acute or convalescent COVID-19. V gene TRBV18 combines with J gene TRBJ1-3; D is unclear. Sequencing was performed on peripheral blood. The CDR3 reads CASSPRPGGSGNTIYF. In DNA form, the CDR3 reads TGTGCCAGCTCACCACGCCCGGGTGGCTCTGGAAACACCATATATTTT.